The T cell receptor beta chain described here comes from a study of cytotoxic CD8 clonotypes in ibrutinib-treated CLL. Study results and limitations: Rising at ibrutinib response, clonality subsequently fell back toward baseline at progression. Treatment left the uncommon public clonotypes either contracted or stable in frequency.

Depth targeted 1 in 200,000 to 1 in 1 million T cells, averaging approximately 9.9x coverage per clonotype. Generated by immunoSEQ multiplex PCR, the TCRdb table keeps only in-frame clones and is missing some. The table has 15,000 to 20,000 clones, 55% to 80% seen once. Of note for this clone: Its antigen is as yet unknown.

CDR1 MNHEY and CDR2 SVGAGI come from the germline V gene. V lost 2 bases, J lost 3 bases, and 8 bases lay in between. The CDR3 consists of 13 residues. The sample here was PBMCs, taken after 12 months of ibrutinib treatment. The chain recombines TRBV6-5 with TRBJ2-7; D remains ambiguous. The receptor's source is a human donor with chronic lymphocytic leukemia. The CDR3 reads CASSYGEVYEQYF. The CDR3, as DNA: TGTGCCAGCAGTTACGGGGAAGTCTACGAGCAGTACTTC.